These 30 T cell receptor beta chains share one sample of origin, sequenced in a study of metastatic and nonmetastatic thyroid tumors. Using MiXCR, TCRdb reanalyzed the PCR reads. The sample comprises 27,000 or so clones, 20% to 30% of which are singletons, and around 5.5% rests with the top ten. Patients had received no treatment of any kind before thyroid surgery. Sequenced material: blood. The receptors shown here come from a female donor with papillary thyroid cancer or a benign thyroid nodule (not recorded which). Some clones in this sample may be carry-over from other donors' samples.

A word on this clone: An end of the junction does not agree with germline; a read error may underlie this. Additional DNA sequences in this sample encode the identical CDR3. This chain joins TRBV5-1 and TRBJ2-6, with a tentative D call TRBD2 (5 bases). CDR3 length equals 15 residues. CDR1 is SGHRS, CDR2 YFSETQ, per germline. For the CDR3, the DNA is TGCGCCAGTAGCTACGGGGACTCTGGGGCCAACGTCCTGACTTTC. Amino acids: CASSYGDSGANVLTF.

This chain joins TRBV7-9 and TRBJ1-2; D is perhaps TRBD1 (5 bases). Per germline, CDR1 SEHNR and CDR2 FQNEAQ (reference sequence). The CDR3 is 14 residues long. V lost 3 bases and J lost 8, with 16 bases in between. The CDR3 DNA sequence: TGTGCCAGCAGCTTTGACAGCCGGACGCAAGGCTACACCTTC. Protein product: CASSFDSRTQGYTF.

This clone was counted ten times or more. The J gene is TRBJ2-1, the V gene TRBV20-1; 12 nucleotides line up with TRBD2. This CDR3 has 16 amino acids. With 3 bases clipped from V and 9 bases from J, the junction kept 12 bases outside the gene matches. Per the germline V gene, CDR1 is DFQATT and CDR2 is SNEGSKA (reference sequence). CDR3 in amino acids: CSARSPGLLAGGEQFF. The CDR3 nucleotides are TGCAGTGCTAGGTCCCCGGGGTTACTAGCGGGAGGTGAGCAGTTCTTC.

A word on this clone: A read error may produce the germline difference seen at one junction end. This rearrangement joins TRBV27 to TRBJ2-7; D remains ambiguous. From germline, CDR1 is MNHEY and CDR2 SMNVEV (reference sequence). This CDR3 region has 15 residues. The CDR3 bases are TGTGACAGCAGTTTACAACTGAACGTCTTCTACGAGCAGTACTTC. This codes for CDSSLQLNVFYEQYF.

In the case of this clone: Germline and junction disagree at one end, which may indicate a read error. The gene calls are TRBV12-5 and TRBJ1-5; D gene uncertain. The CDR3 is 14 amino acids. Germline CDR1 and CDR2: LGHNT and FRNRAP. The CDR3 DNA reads TGTGCTAGTGCCCTGGGTGGAAACAATCGGCCCCATCATTTT. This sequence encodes CASALGGNNRPHHF.

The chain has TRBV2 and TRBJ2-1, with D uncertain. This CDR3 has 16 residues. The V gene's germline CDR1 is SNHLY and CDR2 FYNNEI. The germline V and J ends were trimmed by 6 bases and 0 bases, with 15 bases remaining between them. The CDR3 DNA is TGTGCCAGCAGCTTCGTGGCGTCCAGCTCCTACAATGAGCAGTTCTTC. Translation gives CASSFVASSSYNEQFF.

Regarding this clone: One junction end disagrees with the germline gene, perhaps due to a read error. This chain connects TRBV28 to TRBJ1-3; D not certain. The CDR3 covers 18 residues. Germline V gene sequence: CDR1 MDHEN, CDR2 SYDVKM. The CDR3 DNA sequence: TGTGCCAGCAGACAGACCCTGACACGGATCTTTTCTGGAAAAACCATATATTTT. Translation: CASRQTLTRIFSGKTIYF.

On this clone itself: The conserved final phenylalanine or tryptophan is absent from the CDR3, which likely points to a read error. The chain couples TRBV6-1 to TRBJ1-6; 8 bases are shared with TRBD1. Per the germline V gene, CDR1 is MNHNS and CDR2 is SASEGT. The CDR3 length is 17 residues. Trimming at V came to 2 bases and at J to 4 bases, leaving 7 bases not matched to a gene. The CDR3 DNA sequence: TGTGCCAGCAGTGAACGGTCCAGGGGGCTGTATAATTCACCCCTCCACGTT. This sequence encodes CASSERSRGLYNSPLHV.

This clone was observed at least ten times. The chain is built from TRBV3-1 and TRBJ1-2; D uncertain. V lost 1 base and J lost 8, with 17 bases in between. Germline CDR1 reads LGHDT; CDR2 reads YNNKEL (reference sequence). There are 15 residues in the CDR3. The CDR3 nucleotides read TGTGCCAGCAGCCAAGGGGCAGCGGGGAGGTGGGGCTACACCTTC. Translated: CASSQGAAGRWGYTF.

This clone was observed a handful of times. CDR3 region: CASKSGGGNEQFF. The CDR3 DNA sequence: TGTGCCAGCAAAAGTGGGGGAGGCAATGAGCAGTTCTTC. The chain employs TRBV2 and TRBJ2-1, with D perhaps TRBD2 (6 bases). CDR1 is SNHLY, CDR2 FYNNEI, per germline. V was clipped by 7 bases and J by 6 bases, with 13 bases between them. The CDR3 loop spans 13 amino acids.

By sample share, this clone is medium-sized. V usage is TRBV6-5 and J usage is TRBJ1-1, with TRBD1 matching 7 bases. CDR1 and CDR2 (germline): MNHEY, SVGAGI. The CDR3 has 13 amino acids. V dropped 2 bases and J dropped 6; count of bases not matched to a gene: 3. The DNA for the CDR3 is TGTGCCAGCAGTTACACCGGGACAGCTGAAGCTTTCTTT. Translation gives CASSYTGTAEAFF.

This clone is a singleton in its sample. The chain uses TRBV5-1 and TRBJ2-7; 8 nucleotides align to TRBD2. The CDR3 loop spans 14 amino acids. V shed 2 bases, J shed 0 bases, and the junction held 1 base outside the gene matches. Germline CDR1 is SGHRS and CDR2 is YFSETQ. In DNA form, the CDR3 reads TGCGCCAGCAGCTTTAGCGGGACCTCCTACGAGCAGTACTTC. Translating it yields CASSFSGTSYEQYF.

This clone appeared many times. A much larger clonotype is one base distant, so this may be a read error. CDR3 residues: CAGSLGGSSSGNTIYF. The CDR3 coding sequence is TGCGCCGGCAGCTTGGGGGGCTCTTCCTCTGGAAACACCATATATTTT. The chain joins TRBV5-1 to TRBJ1-3; tentative D call: TRBD1 (6 bases). From germline, CDR1 is SGHRS and CDR2 YFSETQ. The CDR3 extends over 16 amino acids.

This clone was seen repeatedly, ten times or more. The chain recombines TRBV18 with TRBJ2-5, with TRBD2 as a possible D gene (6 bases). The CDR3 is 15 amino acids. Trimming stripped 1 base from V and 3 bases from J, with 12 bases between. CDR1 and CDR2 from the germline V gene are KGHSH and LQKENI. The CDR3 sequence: CASSPLGGIKETQYF. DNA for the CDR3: TGTGCCAGCTCACCACTAGGAGGGATCAAAGAGACCCAGTACTTC.

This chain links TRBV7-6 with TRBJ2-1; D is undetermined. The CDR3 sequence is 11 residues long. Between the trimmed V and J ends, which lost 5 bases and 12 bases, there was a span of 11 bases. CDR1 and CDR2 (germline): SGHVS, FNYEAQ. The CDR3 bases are TGTGCCAGCAGCCTTGGCTTGATGCAGTTCTTC. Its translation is CASSLGLMQFF.

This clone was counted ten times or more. In nucleotides, the CDR3 is TGTGCCAGCTCAGGGGACAGCCTAAATCAGCCCCAGCATTTT. This encodes CASSGDSLNQPQHF. The gene calls are TRBV18 and TRBJ1-5; 7 bases align to TRBD1. The CDR3 sequence is 14 residues long. V lost 5 bases to trimming and J lost 4 bases; unmatched junction nucleotides: 5. Looked up from germline, CDR1 is KGHSH and CDR2 is LQKENI. Full variable domain (outside the CDR3, taken from reference TRBV18 and TRBJ1-5): NAGVMQNPRHLVRRRGQEARLRCSPMKGHSHVYWYRQLPEEGLKFMVYLQKENIIDESGMPKERFSAEFPKEGPSILRIQQVVRGDSAAYFCASSGDSLNQPQHFGDGTRLSIL.

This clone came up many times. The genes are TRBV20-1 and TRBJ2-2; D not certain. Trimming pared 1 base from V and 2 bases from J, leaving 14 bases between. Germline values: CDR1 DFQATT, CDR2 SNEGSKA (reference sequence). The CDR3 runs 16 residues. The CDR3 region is CSARVLGGRNTGELFF. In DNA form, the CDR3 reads TGCAGTGCTAGAGTCCTGGGTGGCAGAAACACCGGGGAGCTGTTTTTT.

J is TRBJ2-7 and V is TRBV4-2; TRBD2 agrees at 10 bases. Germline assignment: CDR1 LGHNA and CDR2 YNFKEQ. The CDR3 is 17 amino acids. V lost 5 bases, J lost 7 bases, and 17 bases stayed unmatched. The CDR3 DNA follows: TGTGCCAGCAGCAGAGCCCTAGAGCGGGAGGGCGAATGGGAGCAGTACTTC. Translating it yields CASSRALEREGEWEQYF.

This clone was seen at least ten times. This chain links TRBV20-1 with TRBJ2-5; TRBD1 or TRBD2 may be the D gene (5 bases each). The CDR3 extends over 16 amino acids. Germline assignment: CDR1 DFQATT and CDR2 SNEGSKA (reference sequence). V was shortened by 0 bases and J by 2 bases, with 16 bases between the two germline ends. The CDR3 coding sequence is TGCAGTGCTAGAGAACATGGGGCGGGCTTACAAGAGACCCAGTACTTC. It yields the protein CSAREHGAGLQETQYF.

The CDR3 DNA reads as TGTGCCAGCAGTGAACGCGGGGACATAGCAAAAGCTTTCTTT. Amino acid sequence: CASSERGDIAKAFF. This rearrangement joins TRBV2 to TRBJ1-1; D is perhaps TRBD1 (6 bases). Trimming shortened V by 2 bases and J by 9 bases, and 16 bases separated the two germline ends. Germline loops: CDR1 SNHLY, CDR2 FYNNEI. The CDR3 is 14 amino acids.

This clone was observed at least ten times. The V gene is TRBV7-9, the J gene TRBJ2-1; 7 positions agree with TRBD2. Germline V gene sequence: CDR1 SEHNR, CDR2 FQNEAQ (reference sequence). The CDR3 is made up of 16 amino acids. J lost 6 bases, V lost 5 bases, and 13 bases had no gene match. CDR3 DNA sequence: TGTGCCAGCAGCGTAGGACTCGCTAGCGGAGTCAATGAGCAGTTCTTC. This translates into CASSVGLASGVNEQFF. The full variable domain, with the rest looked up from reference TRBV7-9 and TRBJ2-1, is DTGVSQNPRHKITKRGQNVTFRCDPISEHNRLYWYRQTLGQGPEFLTYFQNEAQLEKSRLLSDRFSAERPKGSFSTLEIQRTEQGDSAMYLCASSVGLASGVNEQFFGPGTRLTVL.

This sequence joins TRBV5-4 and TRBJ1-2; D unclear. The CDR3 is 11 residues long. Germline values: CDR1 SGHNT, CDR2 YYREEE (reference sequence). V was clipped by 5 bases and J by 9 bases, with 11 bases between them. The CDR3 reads CASSAWACYTF. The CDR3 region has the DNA TGTGCCAGCAGTGCGTGGGCTTGCTACACCTTC.

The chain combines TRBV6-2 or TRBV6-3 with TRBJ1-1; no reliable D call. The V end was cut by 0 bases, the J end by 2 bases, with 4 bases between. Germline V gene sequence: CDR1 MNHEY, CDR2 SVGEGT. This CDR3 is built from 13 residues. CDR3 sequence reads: CASSYSENTEAFF. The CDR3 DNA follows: TGTGCCAGCAGTTACTCAGAAAACACTGAAGCTTTCTTT.

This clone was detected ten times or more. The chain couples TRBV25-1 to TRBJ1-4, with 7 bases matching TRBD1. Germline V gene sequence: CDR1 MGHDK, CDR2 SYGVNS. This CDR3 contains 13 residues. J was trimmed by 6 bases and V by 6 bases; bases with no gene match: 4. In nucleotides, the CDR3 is TGTGCCAGCAGGGACAGGCTAGATGAAAAACTGTTTTTT. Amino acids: CASRDRLDEKLFF.

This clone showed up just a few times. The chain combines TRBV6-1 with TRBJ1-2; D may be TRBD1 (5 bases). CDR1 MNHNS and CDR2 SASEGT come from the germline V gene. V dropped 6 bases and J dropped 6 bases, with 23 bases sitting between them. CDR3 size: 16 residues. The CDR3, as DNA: TGTGCCAGCAGGTCAGTACCCGGGACCCCAAAGGATGGCTACACCTTC. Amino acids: CASRSVPGTPKDGYTF.

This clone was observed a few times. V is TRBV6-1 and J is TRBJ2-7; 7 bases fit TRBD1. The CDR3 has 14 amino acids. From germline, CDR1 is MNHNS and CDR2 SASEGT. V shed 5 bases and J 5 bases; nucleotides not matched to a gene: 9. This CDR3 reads CASSKGRGPDEQYF. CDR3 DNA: TGTGCCAGCAGTAAGGGTAGGGGGCCCGACGAGCAGTACTTC.

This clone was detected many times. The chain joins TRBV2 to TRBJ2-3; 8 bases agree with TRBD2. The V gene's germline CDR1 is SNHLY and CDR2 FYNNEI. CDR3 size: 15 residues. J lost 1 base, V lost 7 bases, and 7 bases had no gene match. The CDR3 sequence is CASNLGLGGTDTQYF. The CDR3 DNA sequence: TGTGCCAGCAACCTGGGACTAGGGGGCACAGATACGCAGTATTTT.

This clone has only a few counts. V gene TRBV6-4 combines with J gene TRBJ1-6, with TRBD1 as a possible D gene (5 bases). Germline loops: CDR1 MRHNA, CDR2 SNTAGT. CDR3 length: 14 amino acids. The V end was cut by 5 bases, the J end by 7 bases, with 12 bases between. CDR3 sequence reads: CASSTGRENSPLHF. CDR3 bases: TGTGCCAGCAGTACGGGCAGGGAGAATTCACCCCTCCACTTT.

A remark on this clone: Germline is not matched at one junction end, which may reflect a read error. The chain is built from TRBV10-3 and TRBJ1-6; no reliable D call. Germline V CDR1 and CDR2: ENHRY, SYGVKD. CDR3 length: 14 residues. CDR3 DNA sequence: TGTGTCATCGTGCCCCAGGCGGGGAATTCACCCCTCCACTTT. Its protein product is CVIVPQAGNSPLHF.

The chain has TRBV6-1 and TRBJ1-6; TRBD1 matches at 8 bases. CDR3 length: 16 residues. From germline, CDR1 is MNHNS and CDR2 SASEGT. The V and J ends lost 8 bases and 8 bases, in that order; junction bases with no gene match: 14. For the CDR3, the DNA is TGTGCCAGCGGAAATCCGGGACAGGTCTTTTATTCACCCCTCCACTTT. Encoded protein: CASGNPGQVFYSPLHF.